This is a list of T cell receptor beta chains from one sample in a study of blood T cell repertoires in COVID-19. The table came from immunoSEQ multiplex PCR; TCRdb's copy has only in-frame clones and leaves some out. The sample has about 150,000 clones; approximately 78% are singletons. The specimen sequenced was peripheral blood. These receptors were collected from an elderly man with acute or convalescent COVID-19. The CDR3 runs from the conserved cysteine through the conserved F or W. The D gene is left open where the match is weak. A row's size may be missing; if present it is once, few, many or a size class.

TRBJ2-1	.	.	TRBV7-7	TGTGCCAGCAGCCTGGACAGCTACAATGAGCAGTTCTTC	CASSLDSYNEQFF
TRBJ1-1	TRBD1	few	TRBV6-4	TGTGCCAGCAGTACAGACAGGGTTGGCGAAGCTTTCTTT	CASSTDRVGEAFF
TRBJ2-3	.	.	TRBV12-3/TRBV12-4	TGTGCCAGCAGTTCCCGTGGCCAAGATACGCAGTATTTT	CASSSRGQDTQYF
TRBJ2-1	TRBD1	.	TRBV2	TGTGCCAGCAGTGAAACCGCAGCGTCAGGGGGCAATGAGCAGTTCTTC	CASSETAASGGNEQFF
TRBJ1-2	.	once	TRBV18	TGTGCCAGCCATACAGGGAAGGCCAACTATGGCTACACCTTC	CASHTGKANYGYTF
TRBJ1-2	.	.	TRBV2	TGTGCCAGCAGTGCAGGGTTCCAGGGAACGAGCTACACCTTC	CASSAGFQGTSYTF
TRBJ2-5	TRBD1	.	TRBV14	TGTGCCAGCAGTCCCCAGGGGGCTACCTGGGAGACCCAGTACTTC	CASSPQGATWETQYF
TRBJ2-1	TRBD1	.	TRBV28	TGTGCCAGCAGTTTAGGGGCACAGGGGCCAGGTGAGCAGTTCTTC	CASSLGAQGPGEQFF
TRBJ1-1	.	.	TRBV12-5	TGTGCTAGTGGTTTGGGCCAGGGTCGCAACACTGAAGCTTTCTTT	CASGLGQGRNTEAFF
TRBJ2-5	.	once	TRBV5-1	TGCGCCAGCAGCTTAAGTCCGGGGGTGTCTCAGGAGACCCAGTACTTC	CASSLSPGVSQETQYF
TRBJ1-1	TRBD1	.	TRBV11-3	TGTGCCAGCAGCTTCTCCGGGACAGGTTCTGAAGCTTTCTTT	CASSFSGTGSEAFF
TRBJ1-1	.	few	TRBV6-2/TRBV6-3	TGTGCCAGCAGTACCCCCCGGGACACTGAAGCTTTCTTT	CASSTPRDTEAFF
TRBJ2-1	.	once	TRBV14	TGTGCCAGCAGCCCGCTGGGCGCAAGGAATGAGCAGTTCTTC	CASSPLGARNEQFF
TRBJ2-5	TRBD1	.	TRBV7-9	TGTGCCAGCAGCTTATTTGGGACAGGGGACCCAGAGGAGACCCAGTACTTC	CASSLFGTGDPEETQYF